These 8 T cell receptor beta chains originate from one sample sequenced in a study of T cells in Graves' hyperthyroidism and ophthalmopathy. Amplification yielded TCR beta CDR3 regions, with RNA transcripts as the source. Initially, a first-round RT-PCR of the TCR CDR3 employed the HTBI primer set. TCRdb recomputed calls from the multiplex PCR reads with MiXCR, one row per CDR3 protein. The data show about 180,000 distinct CDR3 sequences, with over 15% seen just once and approximately 28% held by the top ten. The sequencing sample was made of blood. Receptor source: a woman between 50 and 59 years old with Graves' hyperthyroidism.

This clonotype has ten or more counts. V gene TRBV5-4 combines with J gene TRBJ2-1; unclear D gene. Trimming stripped 4 bases from V and 5 bases from J, with 10 bases between. Germline assignment: CDR1 SGHNT and CDR2 YYREEE (reference sequence). The CDR3 length is 13 residues. The CDR3 region has the DNA TGTGCCAGCAGCCCTTCGGGCAACAATGAGCAGTTCTTC. Translation gives CASSPSGNNEQFF.

This clonotype was seen many times. This chain joins TRBV9 and TRBJ2-7, with a weak D call TRBD1 (7 bases). Trimming removed 0 bases at V and 0 bases at J, with 10 bases between. The CDR3 is 15 residues long. Germline-derived CDR1 and CDR2 are SGDLS and YYNGEE. As DNA, the CDR3 is TGTGCCAGCAGCGTAGGGGGGGACAGCTCCTACGAGCAGTACTTC. This sequence encodes CASSVGGDSSYEQYF.

There are many counts of this clonotype. The chain carries TRBV7-9 and TRBJ2-7, with D possibly called TRBD1 or TRBD2 (6 bases each). V lost 4 bases to trimming and J lost 9 bases, with 19 bases between them. The CDR3 is 14 residues long. Germline CDR1 is SEHNR and CDR2 is FQNEAQ (reference sequence). The CDR3 DNA is TGTGCCAGCAGCTCCTCGAAGAAAGGAGGGGGGCAGTACTTC. Protein product: CASSSSKKGGGQYF.

The sample holds many counts of this clonotype. The CDR3 nucleotides read TGCAGTGCTAGGCCACCTGGCGGGGGGGCCGGTGAGCAGTACTTC. This translates into CSARPPGGGAGEQYF. This rearrangement joins TRBV20-1 to TRBJ2-7; 9 bases agree with TRBD2. Germline assignment: CDR1 DFQATT and CDR2 SNEGSKA (reference sequence). The CDR3 is 15 amino acids. V trimming: 3 bases; J trimming: 7 bases; junction bases outside the gene matches: 13.

This clonotype was recorded at least ten times. The chain combines TRBV19 with TRBJ1-1; TRBD1 agrees at 7 bases. This CDR3 is 13 amino acids long. Germline V gives CDR1 LNHDA, CDR2 SQIVND (reference sequence). J was trimmed by 7 bases and V by 7 bases; bases with no gene match: 9. The CDR3 nucleotides are TGTGCCAGTAAAAGACAGGGTAGGGATGAAGCTTTCTTT. It encodes CASKRQGRDEAFF.

This clonotype was picked up many times. This chain uses TRBV7-9 with TRBJ2-2, with 8 bases identical to TRBD1. V trimming: 5 bases; J trimming: 0 bases; junction bases outside the gene matches: 5. CDR1 is SEHNR, CDR2 FQNEAQ, per germline (reference sequence). The length of the CDR3 is 16 residues. In DNA form, the CDR3 reads TGTGCCAGCAGCCCCGGGACAGGCGCGAACACCGGGGAGCTGTTTTTT. It is translated as CASSPGTGANTGELFF. The variable domain in full, completed from reference TRBV7-9 and TRBJ2-2, reads DTGVSQNPRHKITKRGQNVTFRCDPISEHNRLYWYRQTLGQGPEFLTYFQNEAQLEKSRLLSDRFSAERPKGSFSTLEIQRTEQGDSAMYLCASSPGTGANTGELFFGEGSRLTVL.

The chain carries TRBV25-1 and TRBJ1-6, with D maybe TRBD1 (6 bases). CDR3 length: 14 amino acids. V shed 7 bases and J shed 4 bases, with 11 bases lying between them. From germline, CDR1 is MGHDK and CDR2 SYGVNS. The CDR3 loop is CASTQGQYNSPLHF. The CDR3 bases are TGTGCCAGCACCCAAGGACAGTATAATTCACCCCTCCACTTT.

The V and J genes are TRBV4-2 and TRBJ1-3; TRBD1 is a possible D gene (6 bases). Germline CDR1 reads LGHNA; CDR2 reads YNFKEQ. V was trimmed by 5 bases and J by 6 bases, leaving 20 bases between them. The CDR3 spans 16 residues. Here the CDR3 reads CASSAQGTSFINTIYF. The CDR3 DNA follows: TGTGCCAGCAGCGCCCAGGGGACATCCTTCATAAACACCATATATTTT.